The entry that follows covers one TCR beta chain sequence. Deletions cut 1 base from V and 3 bases from J, with 6 bases between. Germline lookup yields CDR1 LNHNV and CDR2 YYDKDF (reference sequence). The CDR3 covers 13 residues. Sequencing used immunoSEQ multiplex PCR; TCRdb keeps in-frame clones, though not all of them. The sample contains approximately 170,000 clones, roughly four fifths of which appear only once. This sample is part of a study of blood T cell repertoires in COVID-19. What was sequenced was peripheral blood. This receptor was taken from a woman older than 75 with acute or convalescent COVID-19. V usage is TRBV15 and J usage is TRBJ2-5, with D uncertain. The CDR3 DNA reads as TGTGCCACCAGCAGAGGGAGTGAAGAGACCCAGTACTTC. Its protein is CATSRGSEETQYF.